This entry is about one TCR beta chain. Its specificity is unknown. The CDR3 loop spans 14 amino acids. Trimming cost V 2 bases and J 0 bases, with 8 bases left between them. CDR1 is SGHVS, CDR2 FNYEAQ, per germline. The PCR used 60 Vbeta and 13 Jbeta primers. Using immunoSEQ multiplex PCR, the repertoire was profiled, and TCRdb retains in-frame clones only, with some absent. The sample has 130,000 or so clones, approximately 81% seen once; the top ten hold roughly 2.2%. These data belong to a study of cytomegalovirus exposure and HLA in healthy donors. Whole-study findings and limits: A later analysis found that most CMV-associated TCR beta chains appeared HLA-restricted. A missense DCLRE1C variant was associated with V- and J-gene trimming of TCR beta chains in a later analysis, and an independent cohort replicated the association.

The V gene is TRBV7-6, the J gene TRBJ2-7; D not resolved. The sequence derives from a woman in her forties in good health and CMV-seronegative. The sequenced sample consisted of PBMCs. CDR3 loop: CASSLRQVSYEQYF. CDR3 in DNA: TGTGCCAGCAGCTTACGGCAGGTCTCCTACGAGCAGTACTTC.